Included here is one T cell receptor (beta chain) sequence, with context. The sample originates from a study of blood T cell repertoires in COVID-19. Original handling: Scientists estimated how many nucleated cells there were by amplifying reference gene primers. Only in-frame clones appear in the TCRdb table, and some are missing; sequencing was by immunoSEQ multiplex PCR. D and trimming come from the DNA, and the V and J calls and clone size come from that table. The repertoire consists of about 300,000 clones, with around 92% occurring once and the leading ten covering approximately 2%. V was pared by 2 bases and J by 6 bases, with 3 bases of the junction left unmatched. Germline loops: CDR1 SEHNR, CDR2 FQNEAQ (reference sequence). The CDR3 consists of 14 residues. Followed longitudinally, the Seattle patients had been enrolled during active infection.

The receptor comes from a woman aged 25 to 39 with COVID-19, enrolled during active disease. The rearrangement joins TRBV7-9 to TRBJ1-4, with 7 bases lining up with TRBD1. The source material was peripheral blood. The CDR3 sequence is CASSLTGVDEKLFF. The CDR3 DNA reads TGTGCCAGCAGCTTAACAGGGGTTGATGAAAAACTGTTTTTT. The variable domain in full, with the rest retrieved from reference TRBV7-9 and TRBJ1-4, is DTGVSQNPRHKITKRGQNVTFRCDPISEHNRLYWYRQTLGQGPEFLTYFQNEAQLEKSRLLSDRFSAERPKGSFSTLEIQRTEQGDSAMYLCASSLTGVDEKLFFGSGTQLSVL.